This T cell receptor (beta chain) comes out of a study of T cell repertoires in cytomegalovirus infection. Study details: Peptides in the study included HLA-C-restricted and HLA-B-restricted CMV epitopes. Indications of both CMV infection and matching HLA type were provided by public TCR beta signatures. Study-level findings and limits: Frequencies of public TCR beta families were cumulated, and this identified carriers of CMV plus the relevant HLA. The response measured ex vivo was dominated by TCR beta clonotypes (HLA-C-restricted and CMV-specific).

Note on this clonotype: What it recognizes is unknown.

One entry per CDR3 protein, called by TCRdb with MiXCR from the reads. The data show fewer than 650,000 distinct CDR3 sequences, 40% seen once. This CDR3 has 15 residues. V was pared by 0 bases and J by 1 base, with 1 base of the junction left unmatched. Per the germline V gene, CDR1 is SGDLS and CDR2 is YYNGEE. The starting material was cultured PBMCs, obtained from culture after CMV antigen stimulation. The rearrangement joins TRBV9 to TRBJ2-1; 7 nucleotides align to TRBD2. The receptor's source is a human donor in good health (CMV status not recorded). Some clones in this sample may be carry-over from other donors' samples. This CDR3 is CASSVGEGSYNEQFF. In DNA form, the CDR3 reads TGTGCCAGCAGCGTAGGGGAGGGGTCCTACAATGAGCAGTTCTTC.